This TCR beta chain was observed in a study of T cell changes during pregnancy in multiple sclerosis. This CDR3 has 16 residues. V was shortened by 4 bases and J by 1 base, with 17 bases between the two germline ends. Germline V lookup: CDR1 SGHNT, CDR2 YYREEE (reference sequence). Using immunoSEQ multiplex PCR, the repertoire was profiled, and TCRdb retains in-frame clones only, with some absent. The sample lists around 75,000 clones, 90% to 95% occurring once. The TCR sequence derives from a female donor with multiple sclerosis, enrolled in a pregnancy study. V is TRBV5-4 and J is TRBJ1-1; TRBD1 is a possible D gene (5 bases). The sample in question was CD4+ T cells from peripheral blood mononuclear cells, obtained after pregnancy. CDR3 sequence: CASSIPNQGWNTEAFF. The CDR3 bases are TGTGCCAGCAGCATCCCCAATCAGGGATGGAACACTGAAGCTTTCTTT.